This TCR beta chain was captured in a study of shared clonotypes between healthy human individuals. As for the study in general: Each donor had three CD4 naive, three CD4 memory, two CD8 naive and one CD8 memory plate.

CD4+ cells underwent separation, giving CD45RA+ naive and CD45RA-negative memory subsets. Whole-study results and caveats: Among non-shared clonotypes, generation probabilities were lower than among those shared by all four donors. Estimated clonotype richness was generally higher in naive than memory subsets.

Here immunoSEQ multiplex PCR was the method, and the copy in TCRdb shows in-frame clones only, minus some. The table has some 2,500,000 clones, over 85% seen once; the top ten hold about 0.39%. A remark on this clone: Its antigen is not identified.

This clonotype originated in a man aged 18-30 years in good health. Some clones in this sample may be carry-over from other donors' samples. The sequencing input was naive CD4+ T cells from PBMCs. The subset denotes: CD45RA+ positively selected.

The CDR3 protein is CASSGQGQGEGYTF. CDR3 nucleotide sequence: TGCGCCAGCAGCGGTCAAGGACAGGGGGAAGGCTACACCTTC. The V gene is TRBV5-1, the J gene TRBJ1-2, with 10 bases matching TRBD1. V lost 4 bases to trimming and J lost 8 bases; unmatched junction nucleotides: 8. The CDR3 loop spans 14 amino acids. CDR1 and CDR2 (germline): SGHRS, YFSETQ.